A single sample gave rise to the 30 T cell receptor beta chains below, sequenced in a study of blood T cell repertoires in COVID-19. Here immunoSEQ multiplex PCR was the method, and the copy in TCRdb shows in-frame clones only, minus some. The sample shows under 250,000 clones, 65% to 85% of them seen only once. Sequenced: peripheral blood. All receptors come from a woman older than 75 with acute or convalescent COVID-19.

The chain joins TRBV6-5 to TRBJ1-5, with a tentative D call TRBD1 (5 bases). In germline, CDR1 is MNHEY, CDR2 SVGAGI. V lost 7 bases and J 3 bases, leaving 7 bases between the germline ends. There are 12 residues in the CDR3. CDR3 in DNA: TGTGCCAGCACAGGGAACAATCAGCCCCAGCATTTT. This encodes CASTGNNQPQHF.

The chain has TRBV19 and TRBJ2-2, with D possibly being TRBD1 (6 bases). Germline CDR1 is LNHDA and CDR2 is SQIVND (reference sequence). Trimming took off 5 bases at V and 6 bases at J, with 10 bases between the two ends. The CDR3 totals 13 residues. CDR3: CASSSTGPGELFF. CDR3 bases: TGTGCCAGTAGTTCTACAGGGCCCGGGGAGCTGTTTTTT.

The J gene is TRBJ1-1, the V gene TRBV11-2; no clear D gene. The CDR3 sequence is 14 residues long. Trimming cost V 1 base and J 1 base, with 7 bases left between them. Germline V gives CDR1 SGHAT, CDR2 FQNNGV. CDR3 region: CASSLVASNTEAFF. The CDR3 coding sequence is TGTGCCAGCAGCTTAGTGGCCTCGAACACTGAAGCTTTCTTT.

This clone came up a few times. The chain couples TRBV6-2 or TRBV6-3 to TRBJ1-5; 10 bases are a match to TRBD1. Per germline, CDR1 MNHEY and CDR2 SVGEGT. V was clipped by 7 bases and J by 5 bases; unmatched bases: 5. The length of the CDR3 is 14 residues. CDR3: CASTPTGGHQPQHF. The CDR3, as DNA: TGTGCCAGCACCCCGACAGGGGGCCATCAGCCCCAGCATTTT.

The chain uses TRBV14 and TRBJ2-2; D unclear. This CDR3 has 14 amino acids. Germline V gene data show CDR1 as SGHDN and CDR2 as FVKESK. Trimming left V 0 bases short and J 8 bases short, with 10 bases between. In nucleotides, the CDR3 is TGTGCCAGCAGCCAAGATGGTACGCGAGGGGAGCTGTTTTTT. Protein: CASSQDGTRGELFF.

This chain uses TRBV3-1 (or the pseudogene TRBV3-2) with TRBJ2-3, with 10 bases fitting TRBD2. The trim removed 4 bases at V and 8 bases at J, leaving 6 bases unmatched. The CDR3 covers 14 residues. Germline CDR1 is LGHDT and CDR2 is YNNKEL (reference sequence). CDR3 in amino acids: CASSPTSGPVTQYF. CDR3 nucleotide sequence: TGTGCCAGCAGCCCGACTAGCGGGCCAGTTACGCAGTATTTT.

This clone has a single count. The rearrangement joins TRBV6-1 to TRBJ1-2; D is ambiguous. The CDR3 is made up of 13 amino acids. CDR1 and CDR2 from the germline V gene are MNHNS and SASEGT. V was cut by 7 bases and J by 4 bases, with 13 bases left in between. This CDR3 is CASTRQRGYGYTF. For the CDR3, the DNA is TGTGCCAGCACTCGCCAGCGGGGCTATGGCTACACCTTC.

The CDR3 is CASSIGARYEQYF. The CDR3 DNA reads as TGTGCCAGTAGTATTGGGGCCAGATACGAGCAGTACTTC. V is TRBV19 and J is TRBJ2-7, with TRBD1 as a possible D gene (5 bases). The length of the CDR3 is 13 residues. The V end was cut by 3 bases, the J end by 4 bases, with 10 bases between. CDR1 and CDR2 (germline): LNHDA, SQIVND (reference sequence).

This clone was seen a handful of times. The gene calls are TRBV27 and TRBJ1-3; D perhaps matches TRBD1 (5 bases). There are 16 residues in the CDR3. Germline lookup yields CDR1 MNHEY and CDR2 SMNVEV (reference sequence). V was shortened by 2 bases and J by 0 bases, with 11 bases between the two germline ends. DNA of the CDR3: TGTGCCAGCAGTTTAACAGGCCAACGCTCTGGAAACACCATATATTTT. Amino acids: CASSLTGQRSGNTIYF.

This chain links TRBV2 with TRBJ2-2; D is uncertain. This CDR3 comprises 12 residues. Trimming removed 6 bases from V and 5 bases from J, with 7 bases in between. The germline CDR1 and CDR2 sequences are SNHLY and FYNNEI. Here the CDR3 DNA reads TGTGCCAGCAGGCCTCTAACCGGGGAGCTGTTTTTT. Protein: CASRPLTGELFF. Using reference TRBV2 and TRBJ2-2 for the parts outside the CDR3, the full variable domain is EPEVTQTPSHQVTQMGQEVILRCVPISNHLYFYWYRQILGQKVEFLVSFYNNEISEKSEIFDDQFSVERPDGSNFTLKIRSTKLEDSAMYFCASRPLTGELFFGEGSRLTVL.

The rearrangement links TRBV14 to TRBJ2-5; no reliable D call. The CDR3 is 15 amino acids. V lost 3 bases, J lost 3 bases, and 14 bases lay in between. Germline V gene sequence: CDR1 SGHDN, CDR2 FVKESK. CDR3 nucleotide sequence: TGTGCCAGCAGCCACACCTCATTTCGAGAAGAGACCCAGTACTTC. Amino acids: CASSHTSFREETQYF. Drawing the rest from reference TRBV14 and TRBJ2-5, the complete variable domain is EAGVTQFPSHSVIEKGQTVTLRCDPISGHDNLYWYRRVMGKEIKFLLHFVKESKQDESGMPNNRFLAERTGGTYSTLKVQPAELEDSGVYFCASSHTSFREETQYFGPGTRLLVL.

The genes are TRBV27 and TRBJ2-7; 12 bases are shared with TRBD2. V was clipped by 4 bases and J by 7 bases; unmatched bases: 2. The CDR3 covers 13 residues. Germline CDR1 is MNHEY and CDR2 is SMNVEV (reference sequence). The CDR3 DNA reads as TGTGCCAGCAGTTCCGGACTAGCGGGGGAGCAGTACTTC. Translating gives CASSSGLAGEQYF.

The chain recombines TRBV3-1 (or the pseudogene TRBV3-2) with TRBJ1-6, with D unresolved. CDR3 size: 14 residues. Trimming shortened V by 0 bases and J by 14 bases, and 14 bases separated the two germline ends. CDR1 is LGHDT, CDR2 YNNKEL, per germline (reference sequence). CDR3 DNA: TGTGCCAGCAGCCAAGAACCCTCCGGGTGGGCCCTCCACTTT. Translation gives CASSQEPSGWALHF.

This clone was seen at least ten times. The chain uses TRBV7-9 and TRBJ2-3; unclear D gene. This CDR3 is built from 14 residues. The ends were cut back, 1 base at V and 4 bases at J, with 9 bases in the middle. The germline V gene encodes CDR1 SEHNR and CDR2 FQNEAQ (reference sequence). This chain's CDR3 is CASSLDSPPDTQYF. CDR3 bases: TGTGCCAGCAGCTTAGACAGTCCCCCAGATACGCAGTATTTT.

The rearrangement links TRBV7-3 to TRBJ2-2; maybe TRBD2 (6 bases). CDR3 length: 16 residues. Germline-derived CDR1 and CDR2 are SGHTA and FQGTGA. Between the trimmed V and J ends, which lost 1 base and 0 bases, there was a span of 9 bases. CDR3 protein: CASSLNPGANTGELFF. In DNA form, the CDR3 reads TGTGCCAGCAGCTTAAATCCGGGAGCGAACACCGGGGAGCTGTTTTTT.

The chain carries TRBV6-5 and TRBJ1-2; 8 bases match TRBD1. Germline-derived CDR1 and CDR2 are MNHEY and SVGAGI. Unmatched junction bases numbered 4, after V lost 0 bases and J lost 4 bases. The CDR3 runs to 15 residues. CDR3 in amino acids: CASSYSDREVYGYTF. In DNA, the CDR3 is TGTGCCAGCAGTTACTCGGACAGGGAGGTCTATGGCTACACCTTC.

The chain's CDR3 is CASSKGQGGGYTF. The CDR3 DNA reads as TGTGCCAGTAGCAAAGGACAGGGAGGAGGCTACACCTTC. The chain has TRBV19 and TRBJ1-2; 8 bases are shared with TRBD1. Looked up from germline, CDR1 is LNHDA and CDR2 is SQIVND (reference sequence). This CDR3 has 13 residues. The trim removed 6 bases at V and 8 bases at J, leaving 8 bases unmatched. The whole variable domain, remainder taken from reference TRBV19 and TRBJ1-2, is DGGITQSPKYLFRKEGQNVTLSCEQNLNHDAMYWYRQDPGQGLRLIYYSQIVNDFQKGDIAEGYSVSREKKESFPLTVTSAQKNPTAFYLCASSKGQGGGYTFGSGTRLTVV.

Notes on this clone: Additional DNA sequences in this sample encode the identical CDR3. The gene calls are TRBV5-4 and TRBJ2-5; 8 nucleotides line up with TRBD2. Losses at the gene ends were 0 bases for V and 5 bases for J; bases not matched to a gene: 3. The CDR3 sequence is 14 residues long. Germline loops: CDR1 SGHNT, CDR2 YYREEE (reference sequence). CDR3 loop: CASSLAGGPETQYF. The DNA of the CDR3 is TGTGCCAGCAGCTTGGCGGGGGGGCCGGAGACCCAGTACTTC.

The rearrangement links TRBV7-2 to TRBJ2-5; 10 bases are shared with TRBD2. V shed 6 bases, J shed 5 bases, and the junction held 6 bases outside the gene matches. From germline, CDR1 is SGHTA and CDR2 FQGNSA. This CDR3 contains 14 residues. CDR3 coding DNA: TGTGCCAGCAGATCTCTAGCGGGAGTTGAGACCCAGTACTTC. Translated: CASRSLAGVETQYF.

In nucleotides, the CDR3 is TGTGCCAGCAGCCCGGACAGGATGAACACTGAAGCTTTCTTT. This sequence encodes CASSPDRMNTEAFF. The rearrangement joins TRBV5-6 to TRBJ1-1; 7 nucleotides line up with TRBD1. Germline V gene sequence: CDR1 SGHDT, CDR2 YYEEEE. V was clipped by 4 bases and J by 0 bases; unmatched bases: 3. This CDR3 region has 14 residues.

V gene TRBV19 combines with J gene TRBJ1-5; weak D call: TRBD1 (6 bases). In germline, CDR1 is LNHDA, CDR2 SQIVND (reference sequence). Between the trimmed V and J ends, which lost 5 bases and 4 bases, there was a span of 12 bases. The CDR3 totals 14 residues. CDR3 region: CASSPDSPNQPQHF. The CDR3 region has the DNA TGTGCCAGTAGTCCGGACAGTCCAAATCAGCCCCAGCATTTT.

The chain is built from TRBV7-9 and TRBJ1-5, with D unclear. The CDR3 consists of 14 residues. Deletions cut 1 base from V and 4 bases from J, with 8 bases between. Germline V gives CDR1 SEHNR, CDR2 FQNEAQ (reference sequence). This CDR3 is CASSLDSGNQPQHF. The CDR3 coding sequence is TGTGCCAGCAGCTTAGATTCGGGGAATCAGCCCCAGCATTTT. Full variable domain (rest looked up from reference TRBV7-9 and TRBJ1-5): DTGVSQNPRHKITKRGQNVTFRCDPISEHNRLYWYRQTLGQGPEFLTYFQNEAQLEKSRLLSDRFSAERPKGSFSTLEIQRTEQGDSAMYLCASSLDSGNQPQHFGDGTRLSIL.

The chain couples TRBV18 to TRBJ2-1; 11 bases map to TRBD1. Germline V gene sequence: CDR1 KGHSH, CDR2 LQKENI. The CDR3 runs to 15 residues. Trimming cost V 1 base and J 7 bases; bases outside gene matches: 3. Here the CDR3 reads CASSPLGQGVNEQFF. In DNA form, the CDR3 reads TGTGCCAGCTCACCACTGGGACAGGGGGTGAATGAGCAGTTCTTC.

V and J are TRBV6-6 and TRBJ2-1; the D gene is possibly TRBD2 (5 bases). The germline CDR1 and CDR2 sequences are MNHNY and SVGAGI (reference sequence). CDR3 length: 15 residues. V lost 0 bases to trimming and J lost 1 base, with 7 bases between them. The CDR3 protein is CASSYSEVSYNEQFF. In DNA form, the CDR3 reads TGTGCCAGCAGTTACTCGGAGGTTTCCTACAATGAGCAGTTCTTC.

This chain connects TRBV11-3 to TRBJ1-1, with D hard to call. The CDR3 is made up of 11 amino acids. In germline, CDR1 is SGHNT, CDR2 YENEEA. Trimming removed 4 bases at V and 5 bases at J, with 5 bases between. The CDR3 DNA reads as TGTGCCAGCAGCTCCCTTACTGAAGCTTTCTTT. This encodes CASSSLTEAFF.

The chain combines TRBV10-3 with TRBJ1-1, with 8 bases identical to TRBD1. The CDR3 is 16 amino acids. Trimming at V came to 4 bases and at J to 1 base, leaving 8 bases not matched to a gene. The germline V gene encodes CDR1 ENHRY and CDR2 SYGVKD. The CDR3 DNA is TGTGCCATCAGTGTCTCTCCGACAGGGGAGAACACTGAAGCTTTCTTT. It translates to CAISVSPTGENTEAFF.

V usage is TRBV29-1 and J usage is TRBJ2-3; D is perhaps TRBD1 (6 bases). There are 14 residues in the CDR3. V was cut by 7 bases and J by 7 bases, with 21 bases left in between. CDR1 is SQVTM and CDR2 is ANQGSEA in the germline V gene. CDR3 region: CSGFVWGQSHTQYF. CDR3 sequence (DNA): TGCAGCGGTTTCGTCTGGGGGCAATCACATACGCAGTATTTT.

The genes are TRBV6-5 and TRBJ1-2, with no clear D. This CDR3 spans 13 amino acids. Germline CDR1 is MNHEY and CDR2 is SVGAGI. V dropped 5 bases and J dropped 4 bases, with 11 bases sitting between them. CDR3 sequence: CASSTGSRYGYTF. Here the CDR3 DNA reads TGTGCCAGCAGTACCGGGTCCCGCTATGGCTACACCTTC.

This sequence joins TRBV10-3 and TRBJ1-2; 7 bases match TRBD1. The CDR3 has 17 residues. The V gene end was trimmed by 0 bases and the J gene end by 4 bases; junction bases not matched to a gene: 11. Germline-derived CDR1 and CDR2 are ENHRY and SYGVKD. The CDR3 here is CAISESPIGQDFYGYTF. The CDR3 DNA reads TGTGCCATCAGTGAGTCGCCTATTGGACAGGACTTCTATGGCTACACCTTC.

The chain joins TRBV28 to TRBJ2-7; D may be TRBD1 (5 bases). V dropped 7 bases and J dropped 2 bases, with 18 bases sitting between them. CDR3 length: 15 amino acids. The germline V gene encodes CDR1 MDHEN and CDR2 SYDVKM. The CDR3 DNA follows: TGTGCCAGCAACCTGGGCGGAACAGGAGCCTACGAGCAGTACTTC. This gives the protein CASNLGGTGAYEQYF.